This TCR beta chain appears in the sequencing data of a study of OX40 agonist ivuxolimab in advanced cancers. Across the whole study: A history of anti-PD-1, anti-PD-L1 or anti-CTLA-4 therapy was acceptable, and approximately 41% had some. One hepatocellular carcinoma and a couple of cutaneous melanoma patients partially responded. Overall study findings and caveats: Mean expanded clone counts were higher in CD8+ than CD4+ T cells.

Regarding this clone: Its matching antigen is unknown.

Profiled with immunoSEQ multiplex PCR; TCRdb holds only in-frame clones, not every one. The sample includes tens of thousands of clones, about 88% of them seen just once. The sample consisted of CD4+ or CD8+ T cells sorted from blood, taken in a trial of the OX40 agonist ivuxolimab. The receptor was isolated from an adult with an advanced solid tumor such as melanoma, head and neck, liver or kidney cancer.

DNA of the CDR3: TGTGCCAGCAGCTTTTCAGATAGCAATCAGCCCCAGCATTTT. Translated, it gives CASSFSDSNQPQHF. This rearrangement joins TRBV11-2 to TRBJ1-5; D gene unclear. The V end lost 3 bases, the J end lost 0 bases, and 6 bases lay between the germline ends. The CDR3 runs to 14 residues. The V gene's germline CDR1 is SGHAT and CDR2 FQNNGV.